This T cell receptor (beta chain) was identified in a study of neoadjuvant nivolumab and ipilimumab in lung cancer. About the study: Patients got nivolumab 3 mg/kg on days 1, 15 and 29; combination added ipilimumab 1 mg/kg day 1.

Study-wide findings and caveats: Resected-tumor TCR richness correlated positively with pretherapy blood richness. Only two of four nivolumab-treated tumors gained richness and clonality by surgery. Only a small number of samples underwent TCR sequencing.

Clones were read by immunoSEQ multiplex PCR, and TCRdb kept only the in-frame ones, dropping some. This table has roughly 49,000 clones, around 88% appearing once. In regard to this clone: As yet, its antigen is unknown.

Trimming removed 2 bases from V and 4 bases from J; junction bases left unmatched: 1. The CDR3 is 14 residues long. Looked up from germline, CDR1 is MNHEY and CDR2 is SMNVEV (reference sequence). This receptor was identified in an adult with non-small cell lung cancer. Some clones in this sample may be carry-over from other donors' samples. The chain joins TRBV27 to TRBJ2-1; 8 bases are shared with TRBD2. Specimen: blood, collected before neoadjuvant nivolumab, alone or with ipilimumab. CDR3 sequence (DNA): TGTGCCAGCAGTTTAGTAGCGGGGTACAATGAGCAGTTCTTC. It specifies CASSLVAGYNEQFF.